One and the same sample provided the 20 T cell receptor beta chains below, sequenced in a study of T cells in Graves' hyperthyroidism and ophthalmopathy. Researchers took RNA transcripts and amplified the TCR beta CDR3 regions from them. First-round RT-PCR with HTBI primers amplified the TCR CDR3 region. TCRdb redid the calling of the multiplex PCR reads with MiXCR, one entry per CDR3 protein. Of hundreds of thousands of distinct CDR3 sequences in the sample, about 20% are singletons; the top ten hold about half. The source material was blood. These receptors originate from a man aged 35 to 55 with Graves' ophthalmopathy.

This chain links TRBV29-1 with TRBJ2-1; the match to TRBD1 covers 11 bases. V was pared by 6 bases and J by 7 bases, with 8 bases of the junction left unmatched. Germline V CDR1 and CDR2: SQVTM, ANQGSEA. The CDR3 runs 14 residues. CDR3 in amino acids: CSVYADRGLNEQFF. The CDR3 DNA sequence: TGCAGCGTCTACGCGGACAGGGGGCTGAATGAGCAGTTCTTC.

This chain joins TRBV29-1 and TRBJ1-1, with D tentatively TRBD1 (5 bases). Germline V gene data show CDR1 as SQVTM and CDR2 as ANQGSEA. V lost 0 bases and J lost 1, with 12 bases in between. This CDR3 comprises 15 residues. CDR3: CSVEELTATNTEAFF. CDR3 in DNA: TGCAGCGTTGAAGAGCTGACAGCAACGAACACTGAAGCTTTCTTT.

This chain links TRBV19 with TRBJ2-2, with D perhaps matching TRBD1 (5 bases). In germline, CDR1 is LNHDA, CDR2 SQIVND (reference sequence). CDR3 size: 16 residues. DNA of the CDR3: TGTTCCCAACGAAGGGGCGGATCTAGAAACACCGGGGAGCTGTTTTTT. It codes for CSQRRGGSRNTGELFF.

This clonotype was detected ten times or more. The J gene is TRBJ1-1, the V gene TRBV6-1; no firm D call. V lost 5 bases and J lost 0, with 22 bases in between. CDR3 length: 18 amino acids. Germline V gene sequence: CDR1 MNHNS, CDR2 SASEGT. The DNA for the CDR3 is TGTGCCAGCAGTTCCGACATATTAGGACCGCGAATGAACACTGAAGCTTTCTTT. It is translated as CASSSDILGPRMNTEAFF.

The chain recombines TRBV5-1 with TRBJ2-5, with 10 bases aligning to TRBD2. The junction had 7 bases not matched to a gene; V was cut back by 4 bases and J by 4 bases. This CDR3 region has 15 residues. The V gene's germline CDR1 is SGHRS and CDR2 YFSETQ. In DNA form, the CDR3 reads TGCGCCAGCAGCCCAGCGGGGGGGCCGGGAGAGACCCAGTACTTC. Its protein is CASSPAGGPGETQYF.

This clonotype was found many times. CDR3 DNA sequence: TGCAGTGCTAGAGTCCTGGTAGGGGTTGAGACCCAGTACTTC. This translates into CSARVLVGVETQYF. This chain joins TRBV20-1 and TRBJ2-5, with a weak D call TRBD1 (5 bases). Trimming removed 1 base at V and 5 bases at J, with 14 bases between. The CDR3 consists of 14 residues. The germline CDR1 and CDR2 sequences are DFQATT and SNEGSKA (reference sequence).

The table lists this clonotype with a few counts. The genes are TRBV3-1 and TRBJ2-1; 9 bases match TRBD2. V lost 4 bases, J lost 6 bases, and 7 bases stayed unmatched. This CDR3 has 15 residues. The germline CDR1 and CDR2 sequences are LGHDT and YNNKEL (reference sequence). The CDR3 bases are TGTGCCAGCAGCCTCAGCGGGGGGACCTTCAATGAGCAGTTCTTC. This codes for CASSLSGGTFNEQFF.

The chain uses TRBV3-1 and TRBJ2-1; D possibly corresponds to TRBD2 (6 bases). Trimming removed 1 base from V and 9 bases from J, with 10 bases in between. This CDR3 is 13 amino acids long. Germline CDR1 LGHDT, CDR2 YNNKEL (reference sequence). The chain's CDR3 is CASSQVYGGEQFF. For the CDR3, the DNA is TGTGCCAGCAGCCAAGTATACGGGGGTGAGCAGTTCTTC.

This clonotype occurred a few times. The rearrangement uses TRBV7-3 and TRBJ1-6; TRBD1 aligns across 9 bases. The CDR3 spans 15 residues. Germline CDR1 and CDR2: SGHTA and FQGTGA. The ends lost 5 bases at V and 8 bases at J; junction bases unmatched: 7. Written as DNA, the CDR3 is TGTGCCAGCAGCGCCGGGACAGGGAGGGATTCACCCCTCCACTTT. Translated: CASSAGTGRDSPLHF.

This clonotype has only a few counts. This chain links TRBV24-1 with TRBJ2-3, with 8 bases fitting TRBD2. Germline CDR1 KGHDR, CDR2 SFDVKD. The CDR3 spans 19 residues. After removal of 4 bases from V and 0 bases from J, the junction contained 14 bases not matched to a gene. CDR3 amino acids: CATSDPHAGGIPSTDTQYF. Here the CDR3 DNA reads TGTGCCACCAGTGACCCCCATGCGGGAGGAATACCTAGCACAGATACGCAGTATTTT.

This clonotype was recorded a few times. The rearrangement links TRBV12-3 or TRBV12-4 to TRBJ1-6; no firm D call. The CDR3 sequence is 18 residues long. V was trimmed by 5 bases and J by 2 bases, leaving 19 bases between them. Written as DNA, the CDR3 is TGTGCCAGCAGTCCGCAGACCGGATCGAGCACCTATAATTCACCCCTCCACTTT. It codes for CASSPQTGSSTYNSPLHF.

This clonotype has a count of ten or more. The CDR3 region is CASSLPSGRRVNEQYF. The DNA for the CDR3 is TGTGCCAGCAGCCTCCCTAGCGGGAGACGAGTAAACGAGCAGTACTTC. J is TRBJ2-7 and V is TRBV7-2; 10 positions match TRBD2. Germline loops: CDR1 SGHTA, CDR2 FQGNSA. The CDR3 has 16 amino acids. The ends lost 5 bases at V and 5 bases at J; junction bases unmatched: 12.

This clonotype was found many times. The chain combines TRBV27 with TRBJ1-1, with no clear D. Deletions cut 6 bases from V and 1 base from J, with 9 bases between. Germline lookup yields CDR1 MNHEY and CDR2 SMNVEV (reference sequence). This CDR3 has 13 amino acids. Here the CDR3 reads CASSHSGNTEAFF. CDR3 nucleotide sequence: TGTGCCAGCAGCCACTCTGGGAACACTGAAGCTTTCTTT.

The gene calls are TRBV2 and TRBJ2-7; TRBD1 aligns across 12 bases. The CDR3 has 18 residues. Germline V gives CDR1 SNHLY, CDR2 FYNNEI. Trimming took 5 bases from V and 4 from J; bases not matched to a gene: 15. CDR3 coding DNA: TGTGCCAGCAGTTCCGGGACAGGGGGCTATTTGAACTGGTACGAGCAGTACTTC. Translation gives CASSSGTGGYLNWYEQYF.

This clonotype was observed a handful of times. The chain is built from TRBV2 and TRBJ1-1, with D tentatively TRBD1 (5 bases). The germline gives CDR1 SNHLY, CDR2 FYNNEI. This CDR3 has 11 residues. V gave up 6 bases and J gave up 9 bases, with 11 bases separating them. CDR3 loop: CASRGGLQAFF. The CDR3, as DNA: TGTGCCAGCAGGGGGGGTCTCCAAGCTTTCTTT.

Many counts were recorded for this clonotype. The chain has TRBV12-3 or TRBV12-4 and TRBJ2-2; D uncertain. This CDR3 is 14 amino acids long. V shed 3 bases and J shed 0 bases, with 5 bases lying between them. The chain's CDR3 is CASSFGANTGELFF. In nucleotides, the CDR3 is TGTGCCAGCAGTTTTGGTGCGAACACCGGGGAGCTGTTTTTT.

In this sample, this clonotype turned up a few times. V is TRBV9 and J is TRBJ2-2; D not resolved. The V end was cut by 6 bases, the J end by 6 bases, with 9 bases between. The germline CDR1 and CDR2 sequences are SGDLS and YYNGEE. This CDR3 comprises 12 residues. As DNA, the CDR3 is TGTGCCAGCAACAGAGACCCCGGGGAGCTGTTTTTT. It encodes CASNRDPGELFF.

J is TRBJ2-1 and V is TRBV4-1; 9 bases map to TRBD2. The V segment lost 0 bases and the J segment 2 bases; nucleotides outside the gene matches: 14. Looked up from germline, CDR1 is MGHRA and CDR2 is YSYEKL. The CDR3 runs 20 residues. The CDR3 spells CASSQESSAGGVSAYNEQFF. CDR3 bases: TGCGCCAGCAGCCAAGAGTCCTCGGCGGGAGGGGTCAGTGCCTACAATGAGCAGTTCTTC.

This clonotype came up many times. The V and J genes are TRBV20-1 and TRBJ2-7; D not certain. This CDR3 has 13 residues. Trimming left V 5 bases short and J 2 bases short, with 13 bases between. Germline V gene data show CDR1 as DFQATT and CDR2 as SNEGSKA (reference sequence). The CDR3 nucleotides are TGCAGTGCTGCAGAGCAGGAGCCCTACGAGCAGTACTTC. Its translation: CSAAEQEPYEQYF.

For this clonotype: A read error may be the cause here, since a much bigger clone is one base away. V usage is TRBV6-1 and J usage is TRBJ2-7; either TRBD1 or TRBD2 may supply D (6 bases each). The CDR3 has 14 amino acids. V lost 6 bases, J lost 4 bases, and 16 bases lay in between. Per the germline V gene, CDR1 is MNHNS and CDR2 is SASEGT. The CDR3 DNA sequence: TGTGCCAGCAGCGAGGACAAGGGGGGATACGAGCAGTACTTC. Translation: CASSEDKGGYEQYF.